This TCR beta chain is from a study of T cell responses to AZD1222 COVID-19 vaccine. This clone appeared once. Its antigen is as yet unknown. The germline V gene encodes CDR1 GTSNPN and CDR2 SVGIG (reference sequence). CDR3 length: 11 amino acids. Trimming left V 5 bases short and J 6 bases short, with 8 bases between. General observations from the study: Reportedly, close to half of spike-specific TCRs are directed against unmutated variant regions.

Produced via immunoSEQ multiplex PCR; TCRdb's table is partial and in-frame only. The table includes 95,000 to 100,000 clones, roughly nine tenths detected once. The chain links TRBV30 to TRBJ2-1; D gene unclear. This clonotype originated in an adult who received the AZD1222 COVID-19 vaccine. The sequencing used peripheral blood, collected 28 days after the second AZD1222 dose. CDR3: CAWAGANEQFF. The CDR3 DNA sequence: TGTGCCTGGGCAGGCGCCAATGAGCAGTTCTTC.